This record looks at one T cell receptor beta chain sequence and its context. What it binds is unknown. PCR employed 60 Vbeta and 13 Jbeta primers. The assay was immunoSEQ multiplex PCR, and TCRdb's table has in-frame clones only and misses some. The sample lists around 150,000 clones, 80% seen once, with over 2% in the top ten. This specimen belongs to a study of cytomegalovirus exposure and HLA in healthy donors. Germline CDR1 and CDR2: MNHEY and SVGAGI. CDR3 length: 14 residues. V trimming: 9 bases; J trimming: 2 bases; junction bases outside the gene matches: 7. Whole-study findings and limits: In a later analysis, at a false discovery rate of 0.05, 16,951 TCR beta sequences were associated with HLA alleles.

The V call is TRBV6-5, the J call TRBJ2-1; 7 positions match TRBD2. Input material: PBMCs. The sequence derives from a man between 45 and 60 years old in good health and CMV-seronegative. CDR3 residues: CASRSGGPYNEQFF. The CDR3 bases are TGTGCCAGTCGGTCGGGGGGTCCCTACAATGAGCAGTTCTTC.